These T cell receptor beta chains were read from a single sample in a study of cytomegalovirus exposure and HLA in healthy donors. TCRdb's table, derived via immunoSEQ multiplex PCR, lists solely in-frame clones and lacks some. The data hold some 200,000 clones, with 77% observed a single time. Sequenced sample: PBMCs. Receptors were obtained from a female donor in good health and CMV-seronegative. Each CDR3 is given with its conserved first and last residue.

v_gene: TRBV6-6
j_gene: TRBJ2-1
CDR3aa: CASSFGGRGIHEQFF

v_gene: TRBV7-3
j_gene: TRBJ1-2
CDR3aa: CASSPAGTEGGYTF

v_gene: TRBV5-1
j_gene: TRBJ2-1
CDR3aa: CASSSELAGGLNEQFF

v_gene: TRBV25-1
j_gene: TRBJ2-7
CDR3aa: CASSETPTSGGF

v_gene: TRBV27
j_gene: TRBJ2-1
CDR3aa: CASSFGQRGNEQFF

v_gene: TRBV9
j_gene: TRBJ2-5
CDR3aa: CASSRLGQGQTQYF

v_gene: TRBV30
j_gene: TRBJ1-5
CDR3aa: CAWSAKGRGQTQHF

v_gene: TRBV30
j_gene: .
CDR3aa: CAWSVGVGEQYF

v_gene: TRBV6-5
j_gene: TRBJ2-2
CDR3aa: CASSYGATGELFF

v_gene: TRBV9
j_gene: TRBJ2-1
CDR3aa: CASSELQDRAEQFF

v_gene: TRBV9
j_gene: TRBJ2-1
CDR3aa: CASSPLGLAGYNEQFF

v_gene: TRBV11-3
j_gene: TRBJ2-3
CDR3aa: CASSPSGTTSTDTQYF

v_gene: TRBV7-2
j_gene: TRBJ2-2
CDR3aa: CASSSASNTGELFF

v_gene: TRBV7-9
j_gene: TRBJ2-7
CDR3aa: CASSLGAGFSYEQYF

v_gene: TRBV6-5
j_gene: TRBJ1-4
CDR3aa: CASKLGQNFEKLFF

v_gene: TRBV7-3
j_gene: TRBJ2-7
CDR3aa: CASSLSTGGESSYEQYF

v_gene: TRBV7-9
j_gene: TRBJ2-3
CDR3aa: CASSLTAPRGLVLDTQYF

v_gene: TRBV19
j_gene: TRBJ2-3
CDR3aa: CASNTGRGTDTQYF

v_gene: TRBV6-5
j_gene: TRBJ2-7
CDR3aa: CASSFDRAPSYEQYF

v_gene: TRBV25-1
j_gene: TRBJ1-5
CDR3aa: CASSGLQGTSSNQPQHF

v_gene: TRBV5-1
j_gene: TRBJ1-1
CDR3aa: CASSLDRDTEAFF

v_gene: TRBV6-1
j_gene: TRBJ2-6
CDR3aa: CASSERGAGANVLTF

v_gene: TRBV5-5
j_gene: TRBJ1-2
CDR3aa: CASSLGDYGYTF

v_gene: TRBV7-8
j_gene: TRBJ2-3
CDR3aa: CASSLARDIYTDTQYF

v_gene: TRBV7-3
j_gene: TRBJ2-3
CDR3aa: CASSSQREGGTDTQYF

v_gene: TRBV19
j_gene: TRBJ2-7
CDR3aa: CASSIGLAGSYEQYF

v_gene: TRBV9
j_gene: TRBJ2-1
CDR3aa: CASSPRQGYNEQFF

v_gene: TRBV11-2
j_gene: TRBJ1-4
CDR3aa: CASSLVGPTNEKLFF

v_gene: TRBV7-9
j_gene: TRBJ2-7
CDR3aa: CASSTSAGSYEQYF

v_gene: TRBV18
j_gene: TRBJ1-1
CDR3aa: CASSPYRGGTEAFF

v_gene: TRBV9
j_gene: TRBJ1-1
CDR3aa: CASSVVAGNTEAFF

v_gene: TRBV7-8
j_gene: TRBJ1-1
CDR3aa: CASSSASRKNTEAFF

v_gene: TRBV5-1
j_gene: TRBJ2-5
CDR3aa: CASSLAQGRETQYF

v_gene: TRBV6-5
j_gene: TRBJ2-7
CDR3aa: CASSYLPQAPYEQYF

v_gene: TRBV6-5
j_gene: TRBJ1-2
CDR3aa: CASSPDRPGGYTF

v_gene: TRBV7-2
j_gene: TRBJ2-3
CDR3aa: CASSSRKASGGYTQYF

v_gene: TRBV19
j_gene: TRBJ2-6
CDR3aa: CASSPREVFSGANVLTF

v_gene: TRBV28
j_gene: TRBJ1-4
CDR3aa: CASSFLQPEKLFF

v_gene: TRBV19
j_gene: TRBJ2-1
CDR3aa: CASSIGTSGAYNEQFF

v_gene: TRBV5-1
j_gene: TRBJ2-7
CDR3aa: CASSPRGQGGEGQYF

v_gene: TRBV7-9
j_gene: TRBJ1-4
CDR3aa: CASSLPLVETNEKLFF

v_gene: TRBV6-5
j_gene: TRBJ1-5
CDR3aa: CARTGTSLGKPQHF

v_gene: TRBV19
j_gene: TRBJ2-3
CDR3aa: CASSHPRTRERDTQYF

v_gene: TRBV5-4
j_gene: TRBJ2-7
CDR3aa: CASSGGLAYEQYF

v_gene: TRBV10-3
j_gene: TRBJ2-3
CDR3aa: CAISATSGGTDTQYF

v_gene: TRBV5-8
j_gene: TRBJ1-1
CDR3aa: CASSTGQVLMNTEAFF